This T cell receptor beta chain was obtained from a study of PD-1 blockade in mismatch repair-deficient tumors. The repertoire was sequenced with immunoSEQ multiplex PCR; TCRdb's copy has only in-frame clones and lacks some. The sample lists approximately 100,000 clones; 70% to 85% were seen once. Between the trimmed V and J ends, which lost 6 bases and 7 bases, there was a span of 16 bases. CDR3 length equals 14 residues. Germline V gene lookup returns CDR1 SGHDN and CDR2 FVKESK. This clone was seen only a few times. V usage is TRBV14 and J usage is TRBJ2-1; maybe TRBD1 (6 bases). The TCR comes from an adult with mismatch repair-deficient cancer. The starting material was peripheral blood, obtained about 33 weeks after starting pembrolizumab. The CDR3 DNA reads TGTGCCAGCAGGCCTAACAGGGAGACGAATGAGCAGTTCTTC. Protein: CASRPNRETNEQFF.